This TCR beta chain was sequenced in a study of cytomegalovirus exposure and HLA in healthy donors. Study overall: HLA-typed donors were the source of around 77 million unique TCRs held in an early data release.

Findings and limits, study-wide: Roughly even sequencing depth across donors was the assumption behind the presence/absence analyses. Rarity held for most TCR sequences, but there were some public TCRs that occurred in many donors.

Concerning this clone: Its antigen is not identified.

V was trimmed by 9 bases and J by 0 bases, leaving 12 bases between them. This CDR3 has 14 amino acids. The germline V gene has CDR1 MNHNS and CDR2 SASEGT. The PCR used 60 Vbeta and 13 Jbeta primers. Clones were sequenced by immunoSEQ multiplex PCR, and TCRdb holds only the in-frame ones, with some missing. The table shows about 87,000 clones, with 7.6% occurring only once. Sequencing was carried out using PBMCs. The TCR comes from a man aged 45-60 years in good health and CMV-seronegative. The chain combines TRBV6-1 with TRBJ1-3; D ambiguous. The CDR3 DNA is TGTGCCAGACGGACGGGAAACTCTGGAAACACCATATATTTT. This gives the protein CARRTGNSGNTIYF.